This TCR beta chain was sequenced for a study of cytomegalovirus exposure and HLA in healthy donors. Overall study findings and caveats: Confirmation in vitro established that a few CMV-associated chains were specific for CMV antigens. Both high specificity and high sensitivity reportedly marked the classifier's diagnosis of cytomegalovirus status.

Germline CDR1 MGHRA, CDR2 YSYEKL. The CDR3 totals 15 residues. V lost 6 bases and J lost 7; bases outside the gene matches: 12. A remark on this clone: Its cognate antigen is unknown. Within the sample, other DNA sequences also encode this same CDR3.

The PCR contained 60 Vbeta and 13 Jbeta primers. Sequencing used immunoSEQ multiplex PCR; TCRdb keeps in-frame clones, though not all of them. This table has 120,000 to 150,000 clones, roughly 90% appearing once. The sequenced material came from PBMCs. The receptor comes from a woman in her forties in good health and CMV-seronegative. The chain is built from TRBV4-1 and TRBJ1-5, with 7 bases matching TRBD1. CDR3 residues: CASSPQGTYNQPQHF. The CDR3 DNA reads as TGCGCCAGCAGTCCACAGGGGACCTACAACCAGCCCCAGCATTTT.